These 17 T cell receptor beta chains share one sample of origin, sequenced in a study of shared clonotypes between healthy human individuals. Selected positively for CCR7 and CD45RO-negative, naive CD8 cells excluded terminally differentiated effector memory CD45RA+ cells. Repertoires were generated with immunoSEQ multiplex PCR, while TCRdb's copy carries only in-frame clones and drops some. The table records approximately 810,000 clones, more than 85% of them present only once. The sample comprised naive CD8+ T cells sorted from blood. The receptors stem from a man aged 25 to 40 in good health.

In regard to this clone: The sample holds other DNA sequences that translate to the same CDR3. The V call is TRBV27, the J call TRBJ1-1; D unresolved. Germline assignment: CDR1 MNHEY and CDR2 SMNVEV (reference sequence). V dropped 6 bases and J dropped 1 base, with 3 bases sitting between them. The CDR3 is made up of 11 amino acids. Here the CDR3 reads CASRRNTEAFF. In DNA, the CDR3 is TGTGCCAGCAGAAGGAACACTGAAGCTTTCTTT.

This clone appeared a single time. The CDR3: CASSIRAGVYEQYF. The CDR3 nucleotides read TGTGCCAGTAGTATTAGAGCGGGAGTCTACGAGCAGTACTTC. The chain joins TRBV19 to TRBJ2-7, with 8 bases aligning to TRBD2. V lost 3 bases, J lost 3 bases, and 4 bases stayed unmatched. The CDR3 contains 14 residues. Germline loops: CDR1 LNHDA, CDR2 SQIVND (reference sequence).

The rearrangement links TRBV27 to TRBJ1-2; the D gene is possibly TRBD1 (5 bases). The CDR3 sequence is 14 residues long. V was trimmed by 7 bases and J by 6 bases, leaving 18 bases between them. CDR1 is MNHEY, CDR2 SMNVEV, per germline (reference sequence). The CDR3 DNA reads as TGTGCCAGCACGAAGATTGGGACGGTTGATGGCTACACCTTC. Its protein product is CASTKIGTVDGYTF.

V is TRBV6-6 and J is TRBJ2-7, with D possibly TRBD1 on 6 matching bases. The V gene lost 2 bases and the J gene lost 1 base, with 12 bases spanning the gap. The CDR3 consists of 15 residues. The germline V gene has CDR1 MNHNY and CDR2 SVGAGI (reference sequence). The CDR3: CASSYGTGQSYEQYF. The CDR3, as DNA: TGTGCCAGCAGTTACGGGACGGGACAATCCTACGAGCAGTACTTC.

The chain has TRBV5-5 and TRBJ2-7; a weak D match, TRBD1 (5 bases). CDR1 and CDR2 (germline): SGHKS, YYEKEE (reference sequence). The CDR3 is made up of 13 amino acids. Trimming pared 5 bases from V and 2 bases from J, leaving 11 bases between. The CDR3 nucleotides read TGTGCCAGCAGGTGGACACCAACCTACGAGCAGTACTTC. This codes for CASRWTPTYEQYF.

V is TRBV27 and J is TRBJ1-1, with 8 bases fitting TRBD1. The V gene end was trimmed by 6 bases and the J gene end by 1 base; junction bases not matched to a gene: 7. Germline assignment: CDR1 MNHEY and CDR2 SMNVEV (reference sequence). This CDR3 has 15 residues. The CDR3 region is CASRIATGANTEAFF. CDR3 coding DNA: TGTGCCAGCAGGATTGCGACAGGGGCGAACACTGAAGCTTTCTTT.

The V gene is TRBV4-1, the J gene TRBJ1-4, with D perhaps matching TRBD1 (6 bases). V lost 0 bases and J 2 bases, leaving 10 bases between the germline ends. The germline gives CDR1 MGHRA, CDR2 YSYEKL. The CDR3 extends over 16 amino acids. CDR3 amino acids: CASSQDRGATNEKLFF. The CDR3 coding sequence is TGCGCCAGCAGCCAAGATCGGGGGGCGACTAATGAAAAACTGTTTTTT.

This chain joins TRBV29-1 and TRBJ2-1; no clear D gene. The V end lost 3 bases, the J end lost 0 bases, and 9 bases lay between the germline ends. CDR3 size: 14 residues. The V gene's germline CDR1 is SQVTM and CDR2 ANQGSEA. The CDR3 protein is CSVEAGSSYNEQFF. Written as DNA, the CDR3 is TGCAGCGTTGAGGCAGGTAGCTCCTACAATGAGCAGTTCTTC.

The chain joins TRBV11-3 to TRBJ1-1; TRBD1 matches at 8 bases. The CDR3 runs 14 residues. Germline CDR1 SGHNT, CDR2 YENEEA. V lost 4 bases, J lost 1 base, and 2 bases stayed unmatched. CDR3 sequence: CASSSGQGNTEAFF. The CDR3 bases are TGTGCCAGCAGCTCCGGACAGGGGAACACTGAAGCTTTCTTT. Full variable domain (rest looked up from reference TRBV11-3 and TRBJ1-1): EAGVVQSPRYKIIEKKQPVAFWCNPISGHNTLYWYLQNLGQGPELLIRYENEEAVDDSQLPKDRFSAERLKGVDSTLKIQPAELGDSAVYLCASSSGQGNTEAFFGQGTRLTVV.

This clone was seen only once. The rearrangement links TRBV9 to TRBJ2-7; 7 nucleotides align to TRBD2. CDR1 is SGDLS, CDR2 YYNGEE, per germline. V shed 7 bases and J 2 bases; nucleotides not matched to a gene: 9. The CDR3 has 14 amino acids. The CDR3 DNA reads TGTGCCAGCGGGGAGGGAAATAGACCCTACGAGCAGTACTTC. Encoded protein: CASGEGNRPYEQYF. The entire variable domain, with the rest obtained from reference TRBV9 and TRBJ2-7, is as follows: DSGVTQTPKHLITATGQRVTLRCSPRSGDLSVYWYQQSLDQGLQFLIQYYNGEERAKGNILERFSAQQFPDLHSELNLSSLELGDSALYFCASGEGNRPYEQYFGPGTRLTVT.

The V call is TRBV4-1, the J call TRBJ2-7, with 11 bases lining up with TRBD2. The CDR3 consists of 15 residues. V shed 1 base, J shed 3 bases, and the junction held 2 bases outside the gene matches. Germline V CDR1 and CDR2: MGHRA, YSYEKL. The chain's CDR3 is CASSQVTSGSYEQYF. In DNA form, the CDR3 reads TGCGCCAGCAGCCAAGTCACTAGCGGGAGCTACGAGCAGTACTTC.

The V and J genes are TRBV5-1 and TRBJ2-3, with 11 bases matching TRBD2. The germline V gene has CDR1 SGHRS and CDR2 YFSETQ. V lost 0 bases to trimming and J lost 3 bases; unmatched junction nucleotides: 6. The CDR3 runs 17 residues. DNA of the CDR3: TGCGCCAGCAGCTTGGCGGCTAGCGGGAGGTTAACAGATACGCAGTATTTT. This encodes CASSLAASGRLTDTQYF.

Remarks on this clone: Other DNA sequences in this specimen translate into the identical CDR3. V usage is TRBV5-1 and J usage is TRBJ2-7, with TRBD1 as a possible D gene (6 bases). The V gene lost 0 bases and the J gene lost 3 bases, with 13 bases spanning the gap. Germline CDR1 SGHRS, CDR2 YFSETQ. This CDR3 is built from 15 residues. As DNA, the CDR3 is TGCGCCAGCAGCTTGGGGCAGGGGTTAGGCTACGAGCAGTACTTC. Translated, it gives CASSLGQGLGYEQYF.

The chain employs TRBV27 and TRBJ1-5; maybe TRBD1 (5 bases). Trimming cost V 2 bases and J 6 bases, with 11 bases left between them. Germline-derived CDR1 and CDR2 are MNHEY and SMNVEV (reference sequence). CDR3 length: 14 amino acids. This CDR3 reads CASSLGGGSQPQHF. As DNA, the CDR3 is TGTGCCAGCAGTTTAGGTGGGGGAAGTCAGCCCCAGCATTTT.

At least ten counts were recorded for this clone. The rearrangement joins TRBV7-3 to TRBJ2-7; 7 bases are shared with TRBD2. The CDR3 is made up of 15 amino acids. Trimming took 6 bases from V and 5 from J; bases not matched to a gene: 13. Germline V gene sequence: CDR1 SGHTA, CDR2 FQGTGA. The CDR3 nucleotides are TGTGCCAGCAGTTTTGACAGCCCCGCGGGGGACGAGCAGTACTTC. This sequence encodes CASSFDSPAGDEQYF.

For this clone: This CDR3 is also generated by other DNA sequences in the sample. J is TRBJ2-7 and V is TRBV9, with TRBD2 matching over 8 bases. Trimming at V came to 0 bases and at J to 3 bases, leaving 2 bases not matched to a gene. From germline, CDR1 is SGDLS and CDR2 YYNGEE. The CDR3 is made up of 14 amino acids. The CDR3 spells CASSVGSGSYEQYF. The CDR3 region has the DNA TGTGCCAGCAGCGTAGGGAGCGGGAGCTACGAGCAGTACTTC.

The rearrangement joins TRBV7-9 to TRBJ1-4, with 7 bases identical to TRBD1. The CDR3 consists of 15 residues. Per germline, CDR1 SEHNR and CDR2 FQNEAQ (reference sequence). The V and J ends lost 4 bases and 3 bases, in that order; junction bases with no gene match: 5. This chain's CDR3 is CASSSPGGSNEKLFF. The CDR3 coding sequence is TGTGCCAGCAGCTCCCCAGGGGGGTCTAATGAAAAACTGTTTTTT.